This T cell receptor (beta chain) derives from a study of memory CD4+ T cells and cytomegalovirus serostatus. Background on the study: Donors were healthy Belgian adults, several CMV seropositive and approximately 23 seronegative.

Study results and caveats: Median bootstrapped AUC for CMV status was about 0.94 originally, 0.85 to 0.92 US-trained. Suggested: most of the CMV-linked TCR signature lies in CD4+ memory cells.

Repertoires were generated with immunoSEQ multiplex PCR, while TCRdb's copy carries only in-frame clones and drops some. The data show about 59,000 clones, around three quarters seen once. Single viable CD3+CD4+CD8-CD45RO+ cells were sorted as the memory CD4+ T cells. Positive selection with CD4 microbeads enriched total CD4+ T cells. CDR1 is GTSNPN and CDR2 is SVGIG in the germline V gene (reference sequence). The CDR3 covers 13 residues. The V end lost 8 bases, the J end lost 5 bases, and 13 bases lay between the germline ends. Details on this clone: The antigen remains unidentified.

Sequencing input: memory CD4+ T cells from blood. This clonotype originated in an adult in good health and CMV-seronegative. Some clones in this sample may be carry-over from other donors' samples. V gene TRBV30 combines with J gene TRBJ1-6; D is possibly TRBD1 (6 bases). CDR3 sequence reads: CAVGQRNNSPLHF. CDR3 bases: TGTGCCGTTGGACAGCGCAATAATTCACCCCTCCACTTT.